The clone carrying this T cell receptor (beta chain) showed up many times. As yet, its antigen is unknown. These data originate in a study of blood T cells in healthy people across ages. The wider study: For every two T cells, template switching captured about one barcoded beta molecule. Overall study findings and caveats: Diversity figures based on one million T cells were deemed too low. Greater diversity and more naive CD4+ cells were seen in long-lived donors than in aged donors.

Germline V lookup: CDR1 MNHEY, CDR2 SVGAGI. Trimming removed 2 bases from V and 0 bases from J, with 18 bases in between. The CDR3 extends over 18 amino acids. Through a sample-barcoded 5' primer and a J-beta primer mix, a second PCR was run for about 6 to 11 cycles. TCRdb re-analysed the 5' RACE reads in MiXCR, keeping a single row per CDR3 protein. The sample contains about 580,000 distinct CDR3 sequences, about 45% of which appear only once. The amount of total RNA extracted per sample was at least 5.5 micrograms. Sequencing used blood. The receptor was isolated from a man older than 75 in good health. The chain carries TRBV6-5 and TRBJ2-3; D might be TRBD2 (5 bases). In DNA, the CDR3 is TGTGCCAGCAGTTACGTCCGGGCTCGAGGGCGCAGCACAGATACGCAGTATTTT. Translated, it gives CASSYVRARGRSTDTQYF.